Below, 11 T cell receptor beta chains from the same sample are listed, as sequenced in a study of blood T cell repertoires in COVID-19. The repertoire was sequenced with immunoSEQ multiplex PCR; TCRdb's copy has only in-frame clones and lacks some. This repertoire shows around 290,000 clones, around 87% found once; its top ten account for about 8%. The source material was peripheral blood. All receptors derive from a woman between 45 and 65 years old who had recovered from COVID-19.

This clone was seen a handful of times. The J gene is TRBJ2-7, the V gene TRBV7-9, with D possibly matching TRBD1 (6 bases). The germline gives CDR1 SEHNR, CDR2 FQNEAQ (reference sequence). This CDR3 contains 15 residues. With 5 bases removed from V and 9 bases from J, the gap between germline ends came to 23 bases. This CDR3 reads CASSQGPGRNIGQYF. CDR3 coding DNA: TGTGCCAGCAGCCAGGGGCCGGGACGCAACATCGGGCAGTACTTC.

The table lists this clone with a count of one. The CDR3 here is CAAAGTGDQPQHF. CDR3 bases: TGTGCCGCTGCCGGGACAGGGGACCAGCCCCAGCATTTT. This sequence joins TRBV19 and TRBJ1-5; 10 positions match TRBD1. The CDR3 has 13 residues. The germline V gene encodes CDR1 LNHDA and CDR2 SQIVND (reference sequence). J was trimmed by 7 bases and V by 11 bases; bases with no gene match: 8.

This clone was seen only once. The gene calls are TRBV11-1 and TRBJ2-1, with 9 bases identical to TRBD1. CDR1 is SGHAT, CDR2 FQDESV, per germline (reference sequence). J gave up 7 bases and V 5 bases, and 12 bases lay outside the gene matches. The CDR3 runs to 16 residues. The CDR3 sequence is CASSPRPGTGSNEQFF. The CDR3 nucleotides are TGTGCCAGCAGCCCAAGACCCGGGACAGGGTCTAATGAGCAGTTCTTC.

This chain uses TRBV10-2 with TRBJ2-2, with 7 bases identical to TRBD1. Germline V gene sequence: CDR1 WSHSY, CDR2 SAAADI. The CDR3 runs 15 residues. V dropped 7 bases and J dropped 6; count of bases not matched to a gene: 11. CDR3 amino acids: CASIFGHTGAGELFF. The CDR3 nucleotides read TGCGCCAGCATTTTCGGACACACAGGGGCCGGGGAGCTGTTTTTT.

The chain carries TRBV10-1 and TRBJ2-1, with 10 bases lining up with TRBD2. The germline gives CDR1 WNHNN, CDR2 SYGVQD (reference sequence). Trimming took 3 bases from V and 8 from J; bases not matched to a gene: 7. The CDR3 extends over 15 amino acids. The CDR3 region is CASSDELAGPYEQFF. CDR3 DNA sequence: TGCGCCAGCAGTGACGAACTAGCGGGGCCATATGAGCAGTTCTTC.

The V call is TRBV30, the J call TRBJ2-2, with 10 nucleotides matching TRBD2. The CDR3 spans 19 residues. V shed 3 bases, J shed 5 bases, and the junction held 18 bases outside the gene matches. Germline V gene lookup returns CDR1 GTSNPN and CDR2 SVGIG (reference sequence). The CDR3 DNA is TGTGCCTGGAGCGACCTGGGACTAGCGAAAGTAACCTTTACCGGGGAGCTGTTTTTT. Translating it yields CAWSDLGLAKVTFTGELFF.

The rearrangement joins TRBV3-1 (or the pseudogene TRBV3-2) to TRBJ2-5; 13 bases line up with TRBD2. This CDR3 is 20 amino acids long. V lost 0 bases, J lost 4 bases, and 14 bases stayed unmatched. From germline, CDR1 is LGHDT and CDR2 YNNKEL (reference sequence). This CDR3 reads CASSQDRGLAGRPRGETQYF. In DNA, the CDR3 is TGTGCCAGCAGCCAAGACCGGGGACTAGCGGGACGCCCTCGGGGAGAGACCCAGTACTTC.

V usage is TRBV20-1 and J usage is TRBJ1-3, with D uncertain. CDR3 length: 14 amino acids. V dropped 3 bases and J dropped 2 bases, with 11 bases sitting between them. Germline CDR1 DFQATT, CDR2 SNEGSKA (reference sequence). For the CDR3, the DNA is TGCAGTGCTAGTAGAGGGCCTGCTGGAAACACCATATATTTT. It specifies CSASRGPAGNTIYF.

J is TRBJ1-2 and V is TRBV30, with D tentatively TRBD1 (5 bases). Germline assignment: CDR1 GTSNPN and CDR2 SVGIG (reference sequence). This CDR3 has 11 residues. The V end was cut by 4 bases, the J end by 8 bases, with 11 bases between. This CDR3 is CAWTGGVGYTF. The CDR3 DNA is TGTGCCTGGACCGGAGGGGTAGGCTACACCTTC.

The chain carries TRBV9 and TRBJ1-1; 8 bases are shared with TRBD1. With 4 bases clipped from V and 11 bases from J, the junction kept 13 bases outside the gene matches. Germline V gene data show CDR1 as SGDLS and CDR2 as YYNGEE. The CDR3 runs to 14 residues. The DNA of the CDR3 is TGTGCCAGCAGCCCAGGACAGGGAAGTTTGTCCGCTTTCTTT. Amino acid sequence: CASSPGQGSLSAFF.

V usage is TRBV18 and J usage is TRBJ2-5, with TRBD1 identical over 11 bases. V was pared by 3 bases and J by 1 base, with 1 base of the junction left unmatched. Germline CDR1 is KGHSH and CDR2 is LQKENI. This CDR3 spans 15 amino acids. The CDR3 reads CASSPGTGGQETQYF. CDR3 sequence (DNA): TGTGCCAGCTCACCCGGGACAGGGGGCCAAGAGACCCAGTACTTC.